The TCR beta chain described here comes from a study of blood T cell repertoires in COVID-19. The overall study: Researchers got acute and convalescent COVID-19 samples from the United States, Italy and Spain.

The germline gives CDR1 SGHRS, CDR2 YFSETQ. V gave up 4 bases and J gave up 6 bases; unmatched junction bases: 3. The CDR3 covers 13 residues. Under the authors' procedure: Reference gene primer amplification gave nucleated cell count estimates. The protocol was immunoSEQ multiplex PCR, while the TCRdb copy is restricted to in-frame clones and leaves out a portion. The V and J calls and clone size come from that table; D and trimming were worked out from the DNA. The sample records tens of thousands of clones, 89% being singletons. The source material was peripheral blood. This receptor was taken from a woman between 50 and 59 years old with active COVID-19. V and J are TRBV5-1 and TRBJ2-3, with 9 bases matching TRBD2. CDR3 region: CASSIAGADTQYF. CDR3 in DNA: TGCGCCAGCAGCATAGCGGGAGCTGATACGCAGTATTTT.